This is a list of T cell receptor beta chains from one sample in a study of T cells in tumors after PD-1 blockade. The method was immunoSEQ multiplex PCR; TCRdb's version includes in-frame clones alone and lacks a portion of them. The repertoire includes 50,000 to 75,000 clones, approximately 74% of them detected once, and 4.7% sits in the top ten. The material was PBMCs, obtained after anti-PD-1 treatment. The receptor source for this set is a human donor with basal cell carcinoma. CDR3s include the opening cysteine and the closing phenylalanine or tryptophan. The D gene is left open where the match is weak. Size is stated for part of the rows, as once, few or many counts, or as a class when the clone is expanded.

DNA,CDR3,D,size,J,V
TGTGCCAGCAGCTTCCCTCTAGCGGGGGGGGCCAAAAACATTCAGTACTTC,CASSFPLAGGAKNIQYF,TRBD2,.,TRBJ2-4,TRBV11-3
TGTGCCAGCACTAGGCAGGCCTATAGCAATCAGCCCCAGCATTTT,CASTRQAYSNQPQHF,.,.,TRBJ1-5,TRBV28
TGTGCCAGCAGTTACAGCCGGGACAGGCCTAGGACCCTCCACTTT,CASSYSRDRPRTLHF,TRBD1,.,TRBJ1-6,TRBV6-5
TGTGCCAGCATGAACAGGGTTGGAGAGACCCAGTACTTC,CASMNRVGETQYF,.,.,TRBJ2-5,TRBV2
TGCGCCAGCAGCATCAGGGTTGATGAAAAACTGTTTTTT,CASSIRVDEKLFF,.,.,TRBJ1-4,TRBV5-1
TGTGCCAGCACCTACCGGGGGGCCTCATTAGGCGGAAACACCATATATTTT,CASTYRGASLGGNTIYF,.,few,TRBJ1-3,TRBV3-1/TRBV3-2
TGCAGCGTTGGGACTAGCGGGGGGGTGGATACGCAGTATTTT,CSVGTSGGVDTQYF,TRBD2,.,TRBJ2-3,TRBV29-1
TGCGCCAGCAGCTTGCCGGGGGATCGCACAGATACGCAGTATTTT,CASSLPGDRTDTQYF,.,.,TRBJ2-3,TRBV5-1
TGTGCCAGCAGCCCCCCGGCCTCTGGAAACACCATATATTTT,CASSPPASGNTIYF,.,.,TRBJ1-3,TRBV9
TGCGCCAGCAGCTCGACTTACAGGGGCTACAATTCACCCCTCCACTTT,CASSSTYRGYNSPLHF,TRBD1,.,TRBJ1-6,TRBV5-1
TGTGCCAGCAGGGGACAGGGGGTGAACACTGAAGCTTTCTTT,CASRGQGVNTEAFF,TRBD1,.,TRBJ1-1,TRBV6-4
TGTGCCACCAGCCCAGGGGAAAGAAATGAGCAGTTCTTC,CATSPGERNEQFF,.,.,TRBJ2-1,TRBV24-1
TGTGCCAGCAGCCAAGGGACAGTGATACTCTACAATGAGCAGTTCTTC,CASSQGTVILYNEQFF,.,.,TRBJ2-1,TRBV14
TGTGCCAGTAGTATCCAAGCGGGGGGTACACTGTTTTTT,CASSIQAGGTLFF,TRBD2,once,TRBJ2-2,TRBV19
TGTGCCAGCAGTCCCCGGAGGATCAATCAGCCCCAGCATTTT,CASSPRRINQPQHF,.,.,TRBJ1-5,TRBV28
TGCGCCAGCAGCCCGGGACAGGGGGTGAACACTGAAGCTTTCTTT,CASSPGQGVNTEAFF,TRBD1,.,TRBJ1-1,TRBV5-1
TGTGCCAGCAGTGTGCGGGTAGGGGTACCGAATTCACCCCTCCACTTT,CASSVRVGVPNSPLHF,.,.,TRBJ1-6,TRBV6-4
TGCGCCAGCAGCTTGTCGACAGGGGGCTGGCAGCCCCAGCATTTT,CASSLSTGGWQPQHF,TRBD1,few,TRBJ1-5,TRBV5-1
TGCGCCAGCAGTCGGGGGAACCTCTCCTACGAGCAGTACTTC,CASSRGNLSYEQYF,.,.,TRBJ2-7,TRBV10-1
TGTGCCAGCAGTGACGGGGACACCGGGGAGCTGTTTTTT,CASSDGDTGELFF,.,.,TRBJ2-2,TRBV6-4
TGTGCCAGCAGCTTGTCGGGACAGCGAGAGACCCAGTACTTC,CASSLSGQRETQYF,TRBD1,.,TRBJ2-5,TRBV7-6
TGTGCCAGCAGCTCGGGACAGGGTTTTGGGTCCTACGAGCAGTACTTC,CASSSGQGFGSYEQYF,TRBD1,.,TRBJ2-7,TRBV9
TGCGCCAGCAGCCAGGTCCGGGCCACTGAAGCTTTCTTT,CASSQVRATEAFF,.,.,TRBJ1-1,TRBV4-1
TGTGCCAGCAGCTTCCCGGGACTAGCGGCCTACGAGCAGTACTTC,CASSFPGLAAYEQYF,TRBD2,.,TRBJ2-7,TRBV5-4
TGTGCCAGCAGATACGGGGGCCTACCCCGCACAGATACGCAGTATTTT,CASRYGGLPRTDTQYF,.,.,TRBJ2-3,TRBV2
TGTGCCAGCAGTGAGACAGCGAGCTCCTACGAGCAGTACTTC,CASSETASSYEQYF,.,.,TRBJ2-7,TRBV6-4
TGTGCCAGCAGTCTACAGGGACACAATGAGCAGTTCTTC,CASSLQGHNEQFF,.,.,TRBJ2-1,TRBV6-5
TGTGCCAGCAGCCCCGGACAGGGGGCGAGAGGAAACACCATATATTTT,CASSPGQGARGNTIYF,TRBD1,.,TRBJ1-3,TRBV5-4
TGTGCCAGCAGCTTGGAAGTAGACGGAGACTATGGCTACACCTTC,CASSLEVDGDYGYTF,.,once,TRBJ1-2,TRBV5-6
TGTGCCAGCAGTTTAGGGAGCGGGGGGGCTGGGGAGACCCAGTACTTC,CASSLGSGGAGETQYF,TRBD2,.,TRBJ2-5,TRBV27
TGTGCCAGCAGCTTGACAGGGTCTAACCTCTACAATGAGCAGTTCTTC,CASSLTGSNLYNEQFF,.,.,TRBJ2-1,TRBV5-6
TGTGCCACCAGCGTAAAGTACGATGAGCAGTTCTTC,CATSVKYDEQFF,.,.,TRBJ2-1,TRBV15
TGTGCCAGCTCACCGGGACAGGGGATCCACGAGCAGTACTTC,CASSPGQGIHEQYF,TRBD1,.,TRBJ2-7,TRBV18
TGTGCCAGCAGGCCTACTGTGACAGGCGTCTCTGGAAACACCATATATTTT,CASRPTVTGVSGNTIYF,.,.,TRBJ1-3,TRBV3-1/TRBV3-2
TGCGCCAGCAGCCAAAAGGTCTCAGGGCCTTCCTACAATGAGCAGTTCTTC,CASSQKVSGPSYNEQFF,.,.,TRBJ2-1,TRBV4-1
TGTGCCAGCAGCTTGGAGGGAATGAACGCTGAAGCTTTCTTT,CASSLEGMNAEAFF,.,.,TRBJ1-1,TRBV5-5
TGTGCCAGTAGTCCATGGACTAGCGGGGGGGGTGAGCAGTTCTTC,CASSPWTSGGGEQFF,TRBD2,.,TRBJ2-1,TRBV19